This T cell receptor (beta chain) was profiled in a study of blood T cell repertoires in COVID-19. The length of the CDR3 is 16 residues. The germline V gene has CDR1 SGHAT and CDR2 FQNNGV. V was cut by 1 base and J by 4 bases, with 15 bases left in between. The assay was immunoSEQ multiplex PCR, and TCRdb's table has in-frame clones only and misses some. The table includes some 250,000 clones, approximately 85% detected once. Cohort 3 donors were reported recovered after two negative PCRs, clearance, or symptom resolution. The clonotype originates from a woman aged 45-65 years who had recovered from COVID-19. The V call is TRBV11-2, the J call TRBJ2-3; D perhaps matches TRBD1 (7 bases). The material sequenced was PBMCs or T cells enriched from blood (not recorded which). In DNA form, the CDR3 reads TGTGCCAGCAGCTTAGTCTCAAGCAGGGGGGCAGATACGCAGTATTTT. Protein: CASSLVSSRGADTQYF.